This T cell receptor (beta chain) is drawn from a study of blood T cell repertoires in COVID-19. Overall study context: Acute-phase and convalescent COVID-19 samples originated in the United States, Italy and Spain. Nucleic acid was either cDNA or gDNA, and it came from T cells, B-cell-depleted T cells, or PBMCs.

Germline values: CDR1 ENHRY, CDR2 SYGVKD. The CDR3 sequence is 14 residues long. V shed 4 bases and J 3 bases; nucleotides not matched to a gene: 2. The protocol was immunoSEQ multiplex PCR, while the TCRdb copy is restricted to in-frame clones and leaves out a portion. Found here are approximately 340,000 clones, approximately 82% of them singletons; the top ten hold roughly 3%. The sequence came from a man aged 25-40 years with active or convalescent COVID-19. The V gene is TRBV10-3, the J gene TRBJ2-2; the match to TRBD1 covers 7 bases. The sample was peripheral blood. The CDR3 reads CAISGGGDTGELFF. In DNA form, the CDR3 reads TGTGCCATCAGTGGAGGGGGCGACACCGGGGAGCTGTTTTTT.